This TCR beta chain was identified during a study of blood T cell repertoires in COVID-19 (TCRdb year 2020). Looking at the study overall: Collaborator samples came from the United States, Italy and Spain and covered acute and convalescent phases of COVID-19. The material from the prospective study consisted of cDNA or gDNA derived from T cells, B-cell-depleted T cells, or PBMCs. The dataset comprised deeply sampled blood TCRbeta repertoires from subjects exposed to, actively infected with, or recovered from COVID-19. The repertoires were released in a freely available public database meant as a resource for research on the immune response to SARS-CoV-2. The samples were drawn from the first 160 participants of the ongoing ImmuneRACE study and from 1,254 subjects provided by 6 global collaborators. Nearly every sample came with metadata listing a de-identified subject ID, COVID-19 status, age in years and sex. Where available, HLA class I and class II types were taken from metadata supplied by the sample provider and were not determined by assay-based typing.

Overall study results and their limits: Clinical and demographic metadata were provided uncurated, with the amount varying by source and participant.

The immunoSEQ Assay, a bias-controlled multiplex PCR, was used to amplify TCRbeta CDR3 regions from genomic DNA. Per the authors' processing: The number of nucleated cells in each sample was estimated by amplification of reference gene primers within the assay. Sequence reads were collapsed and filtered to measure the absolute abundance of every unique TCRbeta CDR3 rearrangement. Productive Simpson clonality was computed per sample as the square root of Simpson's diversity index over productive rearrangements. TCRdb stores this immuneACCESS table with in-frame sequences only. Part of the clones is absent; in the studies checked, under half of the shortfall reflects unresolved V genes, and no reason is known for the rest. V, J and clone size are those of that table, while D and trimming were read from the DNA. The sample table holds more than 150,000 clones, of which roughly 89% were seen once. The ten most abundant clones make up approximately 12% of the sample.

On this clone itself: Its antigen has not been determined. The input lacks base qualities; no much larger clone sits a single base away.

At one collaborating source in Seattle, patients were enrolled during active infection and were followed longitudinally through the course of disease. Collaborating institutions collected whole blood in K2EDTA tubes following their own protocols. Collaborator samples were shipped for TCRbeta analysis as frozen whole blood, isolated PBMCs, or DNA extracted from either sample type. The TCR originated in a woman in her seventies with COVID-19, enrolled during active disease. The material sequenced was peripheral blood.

The DNA sequence is given as TGTGCCACCAGTGAACATCGACAGGGGGCTGTCTATGGCTACACCTTC. It is translated as CATSEHRQGAVYGYTF. The chain was built from TRBV24-1 and TRBJ1-2, with TRBD1 identical over 10 junction bases. The CDR3 measures 16 amino acids from cysteine to phenylalanine. The CDR3 DNA has 48 bases and is translated from base 1. From a lookup of the germline V gene, CDR1 and CDR2 are KGHDR and SFDVKD. Here V drops 4 bases and J drops 4 bases, and the junction holds 8 bases not matched to any gene.